This T cell receptor beta chain derives from a study of graft-versus-host responses after intestinal transplantation. Study as a whole: Anti-thymocyte globulin induction, then tacrolimus and steroids for about three years, went to all recipients.

Concerning this clone itself: The antigen is undetermined.

The CDR3 has 15 residues. Germline loops: CDR1 MDHEN, CDR2 SYDVKM. The junction had 6 bases not matched to a gene; V was cut back by 2 bases and J by 7 bases. Using immunoSEQ multiplex PCR, the repertoire was profiled, and TCRdb retains in-frame clones only, with some absent. The sample lists over 100,000 clones; over 75% were seen once. J is TRBJ2-1 and V is TRBV28, with TRBD2 identical over 9 bases. The origin of this receptor is a human donor who received an intestinal transplant. The material was unstimulated CD4+ T cells sorted from spleen or lymph node cells, obtained before intestinal transplant. CDR3 DNA sequence: TGTGCCAGCAGTTTAGGCGGGAGGGCCGGGAATGAGCAGTTCTTC. Its protein product is CASSLGGRAGNEQFF.